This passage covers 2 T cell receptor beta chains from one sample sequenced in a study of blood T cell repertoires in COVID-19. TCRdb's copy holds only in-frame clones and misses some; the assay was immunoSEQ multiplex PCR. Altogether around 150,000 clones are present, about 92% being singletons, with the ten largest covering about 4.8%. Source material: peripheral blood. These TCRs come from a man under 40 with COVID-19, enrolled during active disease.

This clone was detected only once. DNA for the CDR3: TGTGCCAGCAGCCAAGTGGGACAGGGGGAAATTGGCTACACCTTC. This encodes CASSQVGQGEIGYTF. The rearrangement joins TRBV3-1 (or the pseudogene TRBV3-2) to TRBJ1-2; 11 bases are a match to TRBD1. The germline V gene encodes CDR1 LGHDT and CDR2 YNNKEL (reference sequence). The V and J ends lost 1 base and 7 bases, in that order; junction bases with no gene match: 5. CDR3 length: 15 amino acids.

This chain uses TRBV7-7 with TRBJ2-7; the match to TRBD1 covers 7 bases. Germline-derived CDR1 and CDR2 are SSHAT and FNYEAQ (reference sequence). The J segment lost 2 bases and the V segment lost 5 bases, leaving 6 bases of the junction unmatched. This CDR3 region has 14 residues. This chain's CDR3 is CASSRDRGAYEQYF. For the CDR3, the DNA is TGTGCCAGCAGCCGGGACAGAGGGGCCTACGAGCAGTACTTC.